Listed below are T cell receptor beta chains from one sample, sequenced in a study of a mutant IDH1 vaccine in newly diagnosed glioma. Sequencing was performed with immunoSEQ multiplex PCR; in TCRdb, only in-frame clones are kept and a portion is missing. The repertoire consists of about 34,000 clones, with about three quarters occurring once and the leading ten covering roughly 8.9%. The source material was peripheral blood mononuclear cells (PBMCs), sampled from a glioma patient treated with radiotherapy, temozolomide or both. These receptors were taken from a man aged 45-65 years with glioma. Some clones in this sample may be carry-over from other donors' samples. The CDR3 runs from the conserved cysteine through the conserved F or W. The D gene is left open where the match is weak. Not all rows give a size; the values are once, few, many and, for expanded clones, a class.

>-|TRBJ2-5|15|-|TRBV5-5
TGTGCCAGCAGCTTCCGGACCCCCTCGGAAGAGACCCAGTACTTC
CASSFRTPSEETQYF
>once|TRBJ2-6|15|-|TRBV29-1
TGCAGCGTTGAGGCGGGTTTCTCTGGGGCCAACGTCCTGACTTTC
CSVEAGFSGANVLTF
>-|TRBJ1-4|9|-|TRBV29-1
TGCAGCGCCTCCGTCGAACTGTTTTTT
CSASVELFF
>-|TRBJ1-6|15|-|TRBV7-2
TGTGCCAGCAGCTTACTCCTTGGGGGCAATTCACCCCTCCACTTT
CASSLLLGGNSPLHF
>-|TRBJ1-2|13|-|TRBV7-2
TGTGCCAGCAGATCTGCCCGTAGGGGAGGCTACACCTTC
CASRSARRGGYTF
>-|TRBJ2-3|14|TRBD2|TRBV7-2
TGTGCCAGCAGCCACGCCCATAAGCGGGGGAACCAGTATTTT
CASSHAHKRGNQYF
>-|TRBJ2-3|15|-|TRBV4-2
TGTGCCAGCAGCCAAACGGGGGAAGTCACAGATACGCAGTATTTT
CASSQTGEVTDTQYF
>-|TRBJ2-1|16|TRBD2|TRBV9
TGTGCCAGCACAACTAGCGGGATATCGTCCTACAATGAGCAGTTCTTC
CASTTSGISSYNEQFF
>-|TRBJ2-7|14|TRBD1|TRBV5-1
TGCGCCAGCGGCCCCGGACAGGTGATCCATGAGCAGTACTTC
CASGPGQVIHEQYF
>-|TRBJ2-5|15|-|TRBV18
TGTGCCAGCTCACTCCCACCGGGACTGCAAGAGACCCAGTACTTC
CASSLPPGLQETQYF
>-|TRBJ2-2|13|-|TRBV6-6
TGTGCCAGCAGGCGGGAAGGGACCGGGGAGCTGTTTTTT
CASRREGTGELFF
>-|TRBJ1-5|14|-|TRBV19
TGTGCCAGTAGCCCGGGAGGTTTCAATCAGCCCCAGCATTTT
CASSPGGFNQPQHF
>few|TRBJ1-5|12|-|TRBV7-8
TGTGCCAGCAGCTTAGCAGGCCAGCCCCAGCATTTT
CASSLAGQPQHF
>once|TRBJ1-2|14|-|TRBV7-2
TGTGCCAGCAGCCCGGACAGAGGCCCTTATGGCTACACCTTC
CASSPDRGPYGYTF
>-|TRBJ2-7|14|-|TRBV6-1
TGTGCCAGCAGTACTACCATGGGTGCCTACGAGCAGTACTTC
CASSTTMGAYEQYF
>-|TRBJ1-1|13|TRBD1|TRBV11-3
TGTGCCAGCAGCTCCAGGGGGAAGACTGAAGCTTTCTTT
CASSSRGKTEAFF
>-|TRBJ1-1|15|TRBD1|TRBV27
TGTGCCAGCAGTTTAATGACAGGGGTAAACACTGAAGCTTTCTTT
CASSLMTGVNTEAFF
>once|TRBJ2-7|17|TRBD1|TRBV11-3
TGTGCCAGCAGCACGAGGCTGGGACAGGGAATCTCCTACGAGCAGTACTTC
CASSTRLGQGISYEQYF
>-|TRBJ2-5|14|TRBD1|TRBV28
TGTGCCAGCAGTTTACAGGACAGGCAAGAGACCCAGTACTTC
CASSLQDRQETQYF
>-|TRBJ2-7|17|-|TRBV7-9
TGTGCCAGCAGCTTAGCTTACCGGGACACGAGCTCCTACGAGCAGTACTTC
CASSLAYRDTSSYEQYF
>-|TRBJ1-5|15|TRBD1|TRBV18
TGTGCCAGCTCACCCACAGTGGGACAGGCGCAGCCCCAGCATTTT
CASSPTVGQAQPQHF
>-|TRBJ1-1|15|-|TRBV6-1
TGTGCCAGCAGTGAAGCTTCCGCTGTCCCTTCGGAGGCTTTCTTT
CASSEASAVPSEAFF
>once|TRBJ2-5|16|-|TRBV4-2
TGTGCCAGCAGCCTATGGGGGGGAGAGGGGGAAGAGACCCAGTACTTC
CASSLWGGEGEETQYF
>-|TRBJ2-1|15|-|TRBV4-1
TGCGCCAGCAGGGGCGGACAGATCTCCTACAATGAGCAGTTCTTC
CASRGGQISYNEQFF
>-|TRBJ2-3|13|-|TRBV5-1
TGCGCCAGCGGGGCTCCCCCCACAGATACGCAGTATTTT
CASGAPPTDTQYF
>-|TRBJ2-7|15|TRBD1|TRBV19
TGTGCCAGTAGTCGGGTCCGACAGGGAAAGGGCGAGCAGTACTTC
CASSRVRQGKGEQYF
>-|TRBJ1-5|15|-|TRBV15
TGTGCCACCAGCAGAGACCCGGGGAGCAATCAGCCCCAGCATTTT
CATSRDPGSNQPQHF
>-|TRBJ1-4|14|-|TRBV5-5
TGTGCCAGCAGCGTTCAGGGGATTGCGGAAAAACTGTTTTTT
CASSVQGIAEKLFF
>-|TRBJ1-1|11|-|TRBV7-9
TGTGCCAGCAGCTTATACCAAGAAGCTTTCTTT
CASSLYQEAFF
>-|TRBJ2-3|15|TRBD1|TRBV5-6
TGTGCCAGCAGCTTGCCAGGGGGCCACACAGATACGCAGTATTTT
CASSLPGGHTDTQYF
>-|TRBJ1-1|13|-|TRBV11-1
TGTGCCAGCAGCGTGGACGTGGACACTGAAGCTTTCTTT
CASSVDVDTEAFF
>-|TRBJ2-7|11|-|TRBV9
TGTGCCAGCAGCGGAGATTACGAGCAGTACTTC
CASSGDYEQYF
>-|TRBJ2-7|13|-|TRBV30
TGTGCCTGGAGTGACAGTTTCTCCTACGAGCAGTACTTC
CAWSDSFSYEQYF
>-|TRBJ1-1|16|-|TRBV28
TGTGCCAGCACCAATCCCTCCGGGGGGCGCCCCACTGAAGCTTTCTTT
CASTNPSGGRPTEAFF
>-|TRBJ2-1|17|TRBD2|TRBV4-3
TGCGCCAGCAGCCAAGCCAGGACTAGCGGGACTGACAATGAGCAGTTCTTC
CASSQARTSGTDNEQFF
>-|TRBJ2-1|18|-|TRBV7-8
TGTGCCAGCAGCTCCCAACCTGCGGCAGGATTAACCTACAATGAGCAGTTCTTC
CASSSQPAAGLTYNEQFF
>-|TRBJ2-3|17|TRBD2|TRBV14
TGTGCCAGCAGCCAAGATGAGGTGCGGGGGGGCACAGATACGCAGTATTTT
CASSQDEVRGGTDTQYF
>-|TRBJ2-7|13|-|TRBV27
TGTGCCAGCAGTATCAGCCCTCAATACGAGCAGTACTTC
CASSISPQYEQYF
>once|TRBJ1-5|14|-|TRBV6-6
TGTGCCAGCAGTCTCGACGGGAACTATAAGCCCCAGCATTTT
CASSLDGNYKPQHF
>-|TRBJ2-7|15|-|TRBV6-5
TGTGCCAGCAGTTACTCAAGGACGTCGGGGTACGAGCAGTACTTC
CASSYSRTSGYEQYF
>few|TRBJ1-5|13|-|TRBV4-1
TGCGCCAGCAGCCAAGACGGGAGTCAGCCCCAGCATTTT
CASSQDGSQPQHF
>-|TRBJ2-7|13|TRBD1|TRBV29-1
TGCAGCGTTGCCGGGACAGAAGGAAGGGAGCAGTACTTC
CSVAGTEGREQYF
>few|TRBJ2-1|14|-|TRBV10-3
TGTGCCATCAGCTCAAGGGACGGTAGCAATGAGCAGTTCTTC
CAISSRDGSNEQFF
>-|TRBJ2-5|15|TRBD1|TRBV5-4
TGTGCCAGCAGCTTTACCAAGGGGGCCCAAGAGACCCAGTACTTC
CASSFTKGAQETQYF
>-|TRBJ1-2|12|-|TRBV30
TGTGCCTGGAAAACGACCATAGGTGGCTACACCTTC
CAWKTTIGGYTF
>-|TRBJ1-2|15|-|TRBV29-1
TGCAGCGTAGGGACATCCGGGGCGGCTAACTATGGCTACACCTTC
CSVGTSGAANYGYTF
>once|TRBJ2-5|16|TRBD1|TRBV7-2
TGTGCCAGCAGCTTCTCCGGGACAGGGCGTCAAGAGACCCAGTACTTC
CASSFSGTGRQETQYF
>-|TRBJ2-1|16|-|TRBV5-4
TGTGCCAGCAGCTTGGTGAGCGACTCCTCTTACAATGAGCAGTTCTTC
CASSLVSDSSYNEQFF
>-|TRBJ2-5|13|TRBD1|TRBV2
TGTGCCAGCAAACAGGGGATAGGGGAGACCCAGTACTTC
CASKQGIGETQYF
>-|TRBJ2-7|16|TRBD1|TRBV5-6
TGTGCCAGCAGCCCCCGAAGGGGGCGGCCGACCTACGAGCAGTACTTC
CASSPRRGRPTYEQYF
>-|TRBJ1-5|15|-|TRBV10-3
TGTGCCATCAGTGTTGGGGGGAATAGCAATCAGCCCCAGCATTTT
CAISVGGNSNQPQHF
>few|TRBJ1-5|15|-|TRBV4-1
TGCGCCAGCAGCCAAGGAGGGGGACCTTATCAGCCCCAGCATTTT
CASSQGGGPYQPQHF
>-|TRBJ2-3|15|TRBD1|TRBV5-4
TGTGCCAGCAGCGATCGGACAGGGAGGACAGATACGCAGTATTTT
CASSDRTGRTDTQYF
>-|TRBJ1-5|13|-|TRBV15
TGTGCCACCAACCCGGGTGTTAATCAGCCCCAGCATTTT
CATNPGVNQPQHF